These T cell receptor beta chains were read from a single sample in a study of blood T cell repertoires in COVID-19. Method: immunoSEQ multiplex PCR; TCRdb's copy keeps in-frame clones and lacks some. The sample has about 300,000 clones; roughly 90% are singletons. Input material: peripheral blood. These receptors originate from a young woman with COVID-19, enrolled during active disease. CDR3s leave out the opening cysteine and the closing phenylalanine or tryptophan. A D gene is named only where the DNA matches it firmly. Clone size appears in some rows only: once, few, many, or a class for an expanded clone.

TRBV19	14	TRBJ1-5	-	-	ASSIDRQGPNQPQH
TRBV4-3	14	TRBJ2-5	-	-	ASSHPFRQYQETQY
TRBV30	11	TRBJ1-5	few	-	ACQGGVDQPQH
TRBV28	13	TRBJ2-1	-	TRBD1	ASSSGQGNKDEQF
TRBV19	11	TRBJ1-5	-	TRBD1	ASSAGQNQPQH
TRBV7-2	14	TRBJ2-1	-	TRBD2	ASSLKREGLGNEQF
TRBV30	11	TRBJ1-2	-	-	AWSQGGDYGYT
TRBV30	14	TRBJ1-1	-	-	AWSVIFGRENTEAF
TRBV27	14	TRBJ2-2	-	-	ASTISSSSNTGELF
TRBV27	12	TRBJ2-2	-	-	AIRIQGSTGELF
TRBV15	11	TRBJ2-1	-	-	ATSRDRGSEQF
TRBV2	14	TRBJ2-1	-	-	ASSDGWASVSNEQF
TRBV6-6	13	TRBJ1-4	-	-	ASTSWGRTNEKLF
TRBV10-2	13	TRBJ1-3	-	-	ASSETGYSGNTIY
TRBV2	14	TRBJ2-7	-	TRBD1	ASSPPTGGDSYEQY
TRBV30	11	TRBJ1-5	-	TRBD1	AWDRQGYQPQH
TRBV28	13	TRBJ1-1	-	TRBD1	ASSFYRGSDTEAF
TRBV28	12	TRBJ1-1	-	-	ASSLPGQNTEAF
TRBV30	12	TRBJ2-7	-	TRBD1	AWKEDRSTYEQY
TRBV10-1	12	TRBJ2-7	once	TRBD1	ASSQTGSSYEQY
TRBV2	13	TRBJ2-2	-	TRBD2	ASSEARGDTGELF
TRBV6-2/TRBV6-3	14	TRBJ1-4	-	TRBD1	ASSLASTGWGGKLF
TRBV29-1	12	TRBJ2-1	-	TRBD2	SVDKLAGVNEQF
TRBV24-1	10	TRBJ2-1	-	TRBD1	ATSDPGQGQF
TRBV30	8	TRBJ1-1	-	-	AWLQTEAF
TRBV28	13	TRBJ2-1	-	-	ASRPSKSSYNEQF
TRBV19	11	TRBJ2-7	once	-	ASSLSRSYEQY
TRBV28	13	TRBJ1-5	-	TRBD1	ASRGDRRGNQPQH
TRBV3-1/TRBV3-2	12	TRBJ2-5	-	-	ASSRNSRWETQY
TRBV6-4	14	TRBJ1-5	once	TRBD1	ASSGPGTGKQGPQH
TRBV5-4	11	TRBJ2-3	-	TRBD1	AQGGQGPDTQY
TRBV12-3/TRBV12-4	11	TRBJ2-1	-	-	ASNPRASGEQF
TRBV6-5	9	TRBJ2-7	-	TRBD2	AIGLGYEQY
TRBV5-4	12	TRBJ1-1	-	TRBD1	ASSPSGQRTEAF
TRBV13	12	TRBJ2-4	-	-	ASSPRERSNIQY
TRBV27	13	TRBJ1-3	-	TRBD1	ASSPLTGRENTIY
TRBV2	12	TRBJ2-2	-	-	ASKTAANTGELF
TRBV28	13	TRBJ2-1	-	-	ASSLVGESYNEQF
TRBV2	13	TRBJ2-1	-	-	ASTQGGSSYNEQF
TRBV24-1	10	TRBJ2-5	-	TRBD1	ATSDEGATQY
TRBV19	13	TRBJ2-5	-	TRBD1	ASSILGTGGETQY
TRBV20-1	14	TRBJ2-5	once	TRBD1	SASSLWDRGGETQY
TRBV11-2	13	TRBJ2-7	-	-	ASSLAPDSSYEQY
TRBV9	13	TRBJ1-3	-	-	ASSPEVGTRNTIY
TRBV24-1	12	TRBJ1-5	-	TRBD1	ATGGTGDNQPQH
TRBV24-1	10	TRBJ2-1	-	TRBD2	ATSSGRAEQF
TRBV5-1	13	TRBJ2-3	once	TRBD2	ASSFLAGIPDTQY
TRBV30	12	TRBJ1-2	-	TRBD1	AWNPGQGNYGYT